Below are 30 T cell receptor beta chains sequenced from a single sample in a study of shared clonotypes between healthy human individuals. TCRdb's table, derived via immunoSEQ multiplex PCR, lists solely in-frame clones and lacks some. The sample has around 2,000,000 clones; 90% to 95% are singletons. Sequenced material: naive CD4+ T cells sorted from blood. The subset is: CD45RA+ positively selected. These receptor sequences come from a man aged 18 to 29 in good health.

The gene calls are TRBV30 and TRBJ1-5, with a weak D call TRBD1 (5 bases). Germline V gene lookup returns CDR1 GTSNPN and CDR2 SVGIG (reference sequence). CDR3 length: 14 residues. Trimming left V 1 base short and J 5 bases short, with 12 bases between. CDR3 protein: CAWSGGPPDQPQHF. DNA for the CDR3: TGTGCCTGGAGTGGGGGACCGCCCGATCAGCCCCAGCATTTT.

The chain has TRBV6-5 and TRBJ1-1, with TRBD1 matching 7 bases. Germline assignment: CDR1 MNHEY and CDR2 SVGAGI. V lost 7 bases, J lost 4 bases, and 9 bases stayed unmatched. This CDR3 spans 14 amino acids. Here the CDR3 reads CASITQGVGTEAFF. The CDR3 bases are TGTGCCAGCATTACGCAGGGGGTAGGCACTGAAGCTTTCTTT.

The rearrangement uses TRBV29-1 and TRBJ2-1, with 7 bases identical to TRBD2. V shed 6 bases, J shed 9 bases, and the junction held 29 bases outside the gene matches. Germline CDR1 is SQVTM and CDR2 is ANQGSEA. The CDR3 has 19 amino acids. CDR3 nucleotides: TGCAGCGTGGGAAGGGGACTCTCACCTAGGGCGGGAGAGATTACTGAGCAGTTCTTC. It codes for CSVGRGLSPRAGEITEQFF.

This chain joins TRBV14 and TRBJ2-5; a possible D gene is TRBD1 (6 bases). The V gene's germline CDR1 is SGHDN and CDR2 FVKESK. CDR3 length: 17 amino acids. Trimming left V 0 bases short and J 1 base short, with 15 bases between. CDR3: CASSQEKIWTAQETQYF. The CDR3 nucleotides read TGTGCCAGCAGCCAAGAGAAAATTTGGACAGCCCAAGAGACCCAGTACTTC.

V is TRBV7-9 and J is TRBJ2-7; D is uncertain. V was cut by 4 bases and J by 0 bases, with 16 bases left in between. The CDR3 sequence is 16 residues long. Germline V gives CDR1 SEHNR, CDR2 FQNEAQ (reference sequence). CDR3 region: CASSSSWALSSYEQYF. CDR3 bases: TGTGCCAGCAGCTCATCTTGGGCCCTCAGCTCCTACGAGCAGTACTTC.

The CDR3 nucleotides read TGTGCCAGCAGGCCCGCAGGGCTAAACAATCAGCCCCAGCATTTT. As protein: CASRPAGLNNQPQHF. The V and J genes are TRBV6-4 and TRBJ1-5, with a weak D call TRBD1 (5 bases). Trimming removed 6 bases from V and 3 bases from J, with 15 bases in between. This CDR3 comprises 15 residues. Germline V gene lookup returns CDR1 MRHNA and CDR2 SNTAGT.

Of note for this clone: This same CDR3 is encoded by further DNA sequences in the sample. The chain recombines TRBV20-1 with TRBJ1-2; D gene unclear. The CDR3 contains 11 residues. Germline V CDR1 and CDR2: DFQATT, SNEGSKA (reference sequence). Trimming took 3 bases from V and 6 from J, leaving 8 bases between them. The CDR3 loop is CSASDGDGYTF. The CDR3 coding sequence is TGCAGTGCTAGTGACGGGGATGGCTACACCTTC.

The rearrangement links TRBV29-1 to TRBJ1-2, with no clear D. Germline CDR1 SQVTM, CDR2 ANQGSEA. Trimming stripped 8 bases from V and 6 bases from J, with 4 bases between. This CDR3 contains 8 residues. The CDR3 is CSPNGYTF. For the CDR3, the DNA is TGCAGCCCGAATGGCTACACCTTC.

CDR3 region: CASSQETGVHGYTF. In DNA form, the CDR3 reads TGTGCCAGCAGCCAAGAGACAGGGGTTCATGGCTACACCTTC. The rearrangement links TRBV4-2 to TRBJ1-2; 8 bases agree with TRBD1. The CDR3 contains 14 residues. In germline, CDR1 is LGHNA, CDR2 YNFKEQ. J gave up 6 bases and V 0 bases, and 3 bases lay outside the gene matches.

The CDR3 DNA sequence: TGTGCCTGGGACGGGGGAGAGACCCAGTACTTC. Its translation is CAWDGGETQYF. The chain uses TRBV30 and TRBJ2-5; perhaps TRBD2 as D (6 bases). The V gene lost 5 bases and the J gene lost 4 bases, with 8 bases spanning the gap. CDR1 and CDR2 (germline): GTSNPN, SVGIG (reference sequence). CDR3 size: 11 residues.

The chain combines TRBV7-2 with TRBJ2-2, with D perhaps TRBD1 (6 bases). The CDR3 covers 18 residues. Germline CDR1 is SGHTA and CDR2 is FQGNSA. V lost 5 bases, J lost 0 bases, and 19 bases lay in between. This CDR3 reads CASSNYGLGTTNTGELFF. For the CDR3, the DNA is TGTGCCAGCAGCAACTACGGACTTGGGACAACGAACACCGGGGAGCTGTTTTTT.

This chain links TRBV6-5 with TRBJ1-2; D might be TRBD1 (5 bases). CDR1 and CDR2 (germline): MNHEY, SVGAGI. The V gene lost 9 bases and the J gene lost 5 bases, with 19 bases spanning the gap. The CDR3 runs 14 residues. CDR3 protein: CARMRNGRAYGYTF. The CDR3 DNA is TGTGCCAGAATGCGAAATGGCAGGGCTTATGGCTACACCTTC.

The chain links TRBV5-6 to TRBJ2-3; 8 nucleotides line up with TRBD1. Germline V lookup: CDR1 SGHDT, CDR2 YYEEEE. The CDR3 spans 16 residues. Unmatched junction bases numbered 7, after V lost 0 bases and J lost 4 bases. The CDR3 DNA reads TGTGCCAGCAGCTTGGACAGGGGGACCCCTCCAGATACGCAGTATTTT. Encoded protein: CASSLDRGTPPDTQYF.

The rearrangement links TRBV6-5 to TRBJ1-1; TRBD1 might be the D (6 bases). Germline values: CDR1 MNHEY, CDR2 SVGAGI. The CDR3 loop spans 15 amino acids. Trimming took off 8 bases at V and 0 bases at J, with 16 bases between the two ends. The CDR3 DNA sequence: TGTGCCAGCTCCCCGCGGAAGGGGGTGAACACTGAAGCTTTCTTT. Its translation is CASSPRKGVNTEAFF.

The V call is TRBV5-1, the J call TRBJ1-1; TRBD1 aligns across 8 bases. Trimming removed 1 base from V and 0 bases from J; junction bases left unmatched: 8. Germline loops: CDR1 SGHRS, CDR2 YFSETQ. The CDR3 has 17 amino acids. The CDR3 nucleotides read TGCGCCAGCAGCTTGTGGGACAGGCGAGACCTGAACACTGAAGCTTTCTTT. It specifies CASSLWDRRDLNTEAFF.

CDR3 bases: TGCGCCAGCAGCCGACAGAGCTCCTATAATTCACCCCTCCACTTT. Its protein product is CASSRQSSYNSPLHF. The gene calls are TRBV4-1 and TRBJ1-6; a weak D match, TRBD1 (5 bases). The V end lost 4 bases, the J end lost 0 bases, and 7 bases lay between the germline ends. This CDR3 spans 15 amino acids. Germline CDR1 and CDR2: MGHRA and YSYEKL.

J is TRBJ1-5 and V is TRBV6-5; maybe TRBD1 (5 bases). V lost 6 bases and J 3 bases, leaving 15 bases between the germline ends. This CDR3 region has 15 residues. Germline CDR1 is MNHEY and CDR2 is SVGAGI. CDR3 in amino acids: CASRRGGANNQPQHF. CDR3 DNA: TGTGCCAGCAGAAGGGGCGGAGCGAACAATCAGCCCCAGCATTTT.

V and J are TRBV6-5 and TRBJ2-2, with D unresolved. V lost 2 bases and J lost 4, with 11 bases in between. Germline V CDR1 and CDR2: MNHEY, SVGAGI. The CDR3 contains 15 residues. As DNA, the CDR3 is TGTGCCAGCAGTTACGAAAGGGTCGGCACCGGGGAGCTGTTTTTT. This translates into CASSYERVGTGELFF.

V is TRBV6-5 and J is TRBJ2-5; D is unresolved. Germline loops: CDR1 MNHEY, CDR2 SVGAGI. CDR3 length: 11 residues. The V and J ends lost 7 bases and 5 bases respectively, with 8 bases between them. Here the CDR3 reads CASTHRETQYF. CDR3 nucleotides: TGTGCCAGCACCCACCGGGAGACCCAGTACTTC.

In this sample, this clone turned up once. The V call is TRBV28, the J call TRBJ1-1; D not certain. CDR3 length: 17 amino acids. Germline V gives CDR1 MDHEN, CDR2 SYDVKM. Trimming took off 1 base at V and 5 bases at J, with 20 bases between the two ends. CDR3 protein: CASSLSPGAAGRTEAFF. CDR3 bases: TGTGCCAGCAGTTTATCGCCCGGCGCGGCGGGCAGGACTGAAGCTTTCTTT.

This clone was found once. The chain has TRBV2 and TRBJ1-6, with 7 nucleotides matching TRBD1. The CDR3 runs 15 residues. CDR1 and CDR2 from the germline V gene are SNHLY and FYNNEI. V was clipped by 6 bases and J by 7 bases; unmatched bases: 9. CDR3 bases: TGTGCCAGCAGCGCCGAGGGGACAGTCAATTCACCCCTCCACTTT. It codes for CASSAEGTVNSPLHF.

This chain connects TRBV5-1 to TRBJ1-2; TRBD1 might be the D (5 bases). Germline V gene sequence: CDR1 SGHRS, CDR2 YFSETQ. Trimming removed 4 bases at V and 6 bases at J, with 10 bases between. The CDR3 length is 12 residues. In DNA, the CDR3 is TGCGCCAGCAGCGGGCAGGGAGATGGCTACACCTTC. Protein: CASSGQGDGYTF.

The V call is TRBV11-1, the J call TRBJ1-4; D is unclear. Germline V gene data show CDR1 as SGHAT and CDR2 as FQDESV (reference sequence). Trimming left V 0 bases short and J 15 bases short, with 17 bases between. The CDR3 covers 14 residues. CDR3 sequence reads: CASSLAGSTSGVFF. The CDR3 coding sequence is TGTGCCAGCAGCTTAGCGGGATCCACCTCCGGGGTGTTTTTT.

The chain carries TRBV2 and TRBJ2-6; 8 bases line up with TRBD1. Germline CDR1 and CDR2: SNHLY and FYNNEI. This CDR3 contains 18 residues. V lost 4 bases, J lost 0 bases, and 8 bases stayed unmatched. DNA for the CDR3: TGTGCCAGCAGTGTCTCTCGACAGGGGTTCTCTGGGGCCAACGTCCTGACTTTC. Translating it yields CASSVSRQGFSGANVLTF. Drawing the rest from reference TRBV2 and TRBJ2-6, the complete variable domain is EPEVTQTPSHQVTQMGQEVILRCVPISNHLYFYWYRQILGQKVEFLVSFYNNEISEKSEIFDDQFSVERPDGSNFTLKIRSTKLEDSAMYFCASSVSRQGFSGANVLTFGAGSRLTVL.

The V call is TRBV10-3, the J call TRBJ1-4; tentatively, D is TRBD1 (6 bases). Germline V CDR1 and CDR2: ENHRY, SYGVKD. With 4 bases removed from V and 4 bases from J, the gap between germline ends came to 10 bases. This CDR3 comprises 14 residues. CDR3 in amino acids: CAISGGGDNEKLFF. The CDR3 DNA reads TGTGCCATCAGTGGAGGGGGGGATAATGAAAAACTGTTTTTT.

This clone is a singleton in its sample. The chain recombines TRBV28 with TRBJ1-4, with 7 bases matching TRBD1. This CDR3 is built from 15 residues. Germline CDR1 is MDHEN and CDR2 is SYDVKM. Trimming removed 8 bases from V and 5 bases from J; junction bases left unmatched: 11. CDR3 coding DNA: TGTGCCAGCCAATTACCCGGGACAGCGAATGAAAAACTGTTTTTT. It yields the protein CASQLPGTANEKLFF.

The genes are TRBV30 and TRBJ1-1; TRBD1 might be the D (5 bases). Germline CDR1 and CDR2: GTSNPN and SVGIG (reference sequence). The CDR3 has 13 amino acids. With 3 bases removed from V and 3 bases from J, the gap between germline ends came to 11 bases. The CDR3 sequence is CAWRLDSYTEAFF. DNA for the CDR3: TGTGCCTGGAGACTCGACAGTTACACTGAAGCTTTCTTT.

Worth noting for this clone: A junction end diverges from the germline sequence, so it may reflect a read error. The CDR3 sequence: CAWSPLRRVGF. CDR3 DNA sequence: TGTGCCTGGAGTCCCCTTCGTCGGGTGGGCTTC. The chain couples TRBV30 to TRBJ1-2; D gene uncertain. Germline lookup yields CDR1 GTSNPN and CDR2 SVGIG (reference sequence). The CDR3 loop spans 11 amino acids.

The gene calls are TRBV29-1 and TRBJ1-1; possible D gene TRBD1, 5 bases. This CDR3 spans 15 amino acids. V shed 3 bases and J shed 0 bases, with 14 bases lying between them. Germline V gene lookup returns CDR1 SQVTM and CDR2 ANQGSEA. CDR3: CSVEVPGSLNTEAFF. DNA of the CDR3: TGCAGCGTTGAGGTCCCAGGGTCGTTGAACACTGAAGCTTTCTTT.

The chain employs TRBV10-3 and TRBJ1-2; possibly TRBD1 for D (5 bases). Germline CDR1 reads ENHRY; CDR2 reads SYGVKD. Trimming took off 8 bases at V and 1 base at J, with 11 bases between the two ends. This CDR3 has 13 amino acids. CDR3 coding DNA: TGTGCCATCGGGGCGGGTATTAACTATGGCTACACCTTC. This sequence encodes CAIGAGINYGYTF.